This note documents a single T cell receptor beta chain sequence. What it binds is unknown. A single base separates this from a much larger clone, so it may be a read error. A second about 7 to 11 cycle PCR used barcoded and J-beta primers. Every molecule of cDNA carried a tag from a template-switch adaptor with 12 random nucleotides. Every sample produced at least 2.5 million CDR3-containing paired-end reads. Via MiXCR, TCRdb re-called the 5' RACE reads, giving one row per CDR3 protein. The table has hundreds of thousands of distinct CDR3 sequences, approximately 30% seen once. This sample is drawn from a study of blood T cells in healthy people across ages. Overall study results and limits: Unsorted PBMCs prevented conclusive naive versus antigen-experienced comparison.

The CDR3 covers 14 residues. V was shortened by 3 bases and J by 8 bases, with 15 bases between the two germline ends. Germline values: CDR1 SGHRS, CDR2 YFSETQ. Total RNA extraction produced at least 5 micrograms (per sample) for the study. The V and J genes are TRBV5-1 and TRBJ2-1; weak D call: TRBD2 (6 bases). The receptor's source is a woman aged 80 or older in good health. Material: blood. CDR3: CASSWAGGVHEQFF. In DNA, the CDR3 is TGCGCCAGCAGCTGGGCTGGAGGGGTCCATGAGCAGTTCTTC.